This T cell receptor beta chain was sequenced during a study of cytomegalovirus exposure and HLA in healthy donors (dated by TCRdb to 2017 to 2019). As for the study more broadly: According to a later analysis, one platform produced both the roughly 130 validation repertoires and the 550 to 800 repertoires of the first cohort. Besides the first cohort of approximately 670 subjects, a separate validation cohort made up of roughly 120 different subjects was used. To predict cytomegalovirus infection status, the study brought together high-throughput TCR immunosequencing, statistical association of individual TCRs with disease status, and machine learning. The aim of the study was to test whether cataloging public T cell receptors could identify signatures of past pathogen exposure.

Trimming at the junction amounts to 5 bases on V and 2 bases on J, and the germline ends lie 21 bases apart. The CDR3 holds 17 amino acids from the cysteine to the phenylalanine. The read is trimmed to its CDR3 DNA, 51 bases read in frame from base 1. The germline V gene provides CDR1 SGHVS and CDR2 FNYEAQ. Donors formed part of the validation cohort, which comprised about 130 subjects and was distinct from the first cohort of 666 subjects. The library was prepared using the immunoSEQ multiplex PCR assay. The paper's data handling went like this. A statistical classification framework was built for diagnosing cytomegalovirus status from the catalog of TCR beta chain sequences. This immuneACCESS table, as held by TCRdb, lists in-frame sequences with V and J called but not all clones. Of the missing ones, under half trace to an unresolved V gene in checked studies; the others have no known cause. V and J calls and clone size come straight from that table; D and trimming were deduced from the DNA. The sample data list under 250,000 clones, and 70% to 90% of these were observed just once. Of the sample, 5.5% to 6.5% is held by the ten largest clones.

Turning to this clone: Its target antigen remains unknown. Within one base of it there is no much larger clone, and no base qualities were kept.

What the study reported, not specific to this receptor: The study gave a list of about 160 TCR beta chains associated with cytomegalovirus. A few of the identified cytomegalovirus-associated TCR beta chains were confirmed in vitro to be specific for cytomegalovirus antigens. According to the authors, the approach could potentially be generalized to other disease states and immunological phenotypes. The classifier was reported to diagnose cytomegalovirus status with high specificity and sensitivity in both the original and validation cohorts. Most TCR sequences were seen in very few donors, while some public TCRs were found in many individuals. All 120 or so repertoires were used to score co-occurrence in the validation cohort in a later analysis, because that analysis had no HLA typing for the cohort. A later analysis found that TCRs clustered in the first cohort also tended to co-occur in the approximately 120 validation repertoires, with 94% of cluster scores above 0.

The TCR sequence derives from a young woman in good health and CMV-seronegative. Material for sequencing was PBMCs. The rearrangement joined TRBV7-6 to TRBJ1-2, with TRBD1 perhaps the D gene, on 5 matching bases. The CDR3 protein is CASSPETAPDKNYGYTF. The nucleotide sequence is given as TGTGCCAGCAGCCCAGAGACAGCCCCCGATAAAAACTATGGCTACACCTTC.